These 21 T cell receptor beta chains were sequenced from one sample in a study of blood T cell repertoires in COVID-19. Here immunoSEQ multiplex PCR was the method, and the copy in TCRdb shows in-frame clones only, minus some. The sample has 110,000 or so clones; 85% to 90% are singletons. The sequenced sample was peripheral blood. The receptors here all came from a human donor in a cohort sampled during active COVID-19.

This chain connects TRBV14 to TRBJ2-3; no firm D call. Per the germline V gene, CDR1 is SGHDN and CDR2 is FVKESK. The germline V and J ends were trimmed by 1 base and 9 bases, with 11 bases remaining between them. CDR3 length equals 13 residues. CDR3 sequence (DNA): TGTGCCAGCAGCCAAGGGGCCAGTAGGACGCAGTATTTT. Translated, it gives CASSQGASRTQYF.

The J gene is TRBJ2-1, the V gene TRBV6-2 or TRBV6-3; D gene unclear. The CDR3 has 12 residues. Trimming removed 2 bases from V and 10 bases from J, with 9 bases in between. In germline, CDR1 is MNHEY, CDR2 SVGEGT. Written as DNA, the CDR3 is TGTGCCAGCAGTTACCCCCCTGGCGAGCAGTTCTTC. Encoded protein: CASSYPPGEQFF.

The rearrangement joins TRBV11-2 to TRBJ2-7; D is uncertain. Trimming shortened V by 5 bases and J by 0 bases, and 17 bases separated the two germline ends. CDR3 length: 16 amino acids. Germline CDR1 and CDR2: SGHAT and FQNNGV. Here the CDR3 DNA reads TGTGCCAGCAGCCCCTCCGTCGGTTTTAGCTCCTACGAGCAGTACTTC. Translated: CASSPSVGFSSYEQYF.

This clone turned up a few times. CDR3 region: CASSSRLAILTYNEQFF. CDR3 DNA sequence: TGTGCCAGCAGCTCCCGACTAGCCATTCTCACCTACAATGAGCAGTTCTTC. This chain uses TRBV5-6 with TRBJ2-1; TRBD2 aligns across 7 bases. V shed 3 bases, J shed 2 bases, and the junction held 11 bases outside the gene matches. Germline assignment: CDR1 SGHDT and CDR2 YYEEEE. There are 17 residues in the CDR3.

This sequence joins TRBV3-1 (or the pseudogene TRBV3-2) and TRBJ1-1, with D tentatively TRBD1 (6 bases). This CDR3 is 14 amino acids long. The ends were cut back, 4 bases at V and 1 base at J, with 10 bases in the middle. The V gene's germline CDR1 is LGHDT and CDR2 YNNKEL (reference sequence). CDR3 residues: CASSRTAENTEAFF. Here the CDR3 DNA reads TGTGCCAGCAGCCGGACAGCGGAGAACACTGAAGCTTTCTTT.

The V call is TRBV28, the J call TRBJ2-5; 10 bases agree with TRBD2. Germline CDR1 and CDR2: MDHEN and SYDVKM. The CDR3 has 16 amino acids. V gave up 3 bases and J gave up 0 bases; unmatched junction bases: 4. CDR3 region: CASSFSGRSYQETQYF. DNA for the CDR3: TGTGCCAGCAGTTTTAGCGGGAGGTCCTACCAAGAGACCCAGTACTTC.

The V and J genes are TRBV7-9 and TRBJ2-7; 9 positions agree with TRBD2. The V gene's germline CDR1 is SEHNR and CDR2 FQNEAQ (reference sequence). V lost 5 bases, J lost 5 bases, and 10 bases stayed unmatched. CDR3 length equals 15 residues. The CDR3 DNA is TGTGCCAGCAGCCCCCTTAGCGGGAGAGGCCACGAGCAGTACTTC. Residues: CASSPLSGRGHEQYF.

V gene TRBV11-2 combines with J gene TRBJ2-1; 8 bases line up with TRBD1. This CDR3 is built from 14 residues. J lost 9 bases, V lost 0 bases, and 4 bases had no gene match. Germline V gene data show CDR1 as SGHAT and CDR2 as FQNNGV. CDR3 in DNA: TGTGCCAGCAGCTTAGAGACAGGGGTGGGTGAGCAGTTCTTC. Amino acid sequence: CASSLETGVGEQFF.

The chain employs TRBV5-1 and TRBJ2-1; TRBD1 matches at 7 bases. There are 15 residues in the CDR3. Germline V CDR1 and CDR2: SGHRS, YFSETQ. J gave up 2 bases and V 2 bases, and 4 bases lay outside the gene matches. CDR3 residues: CASSLTGAPYNEQFF. The CDR3 nucleotides are TGCGCCAGCAGCTTAACAGGGGCCCCCTACAATGAGCAGTTCTTC.

The chain is built from TRBV5-1 and TRBJ1-1, with TRBD1 matching over 7 bases. This CDR3 has 15 amino acids. Germline CDR1 is SGHRS and CDR2 is YFSETQ. Unmatched junction bases numbered 12, after V lost 4 bases and J lost 6 bases. This CDR3 is CASSPFTGVGAEAFF. The CDR3 nucleotides are TGCGCCAGCAGCCCCTTTACAGGGGTAGGGGCTGAAGCTTTCTTT. Variable domain in full (rest from reference TRBV5-1 and TRBJ1-1): KAGVTQTPRYLIKTRGQQVTLSCSPISGHRSVSWYQQTPGQGLQFLFEYFSETQRNKGNFPGRFSGRQFSNSRSEMNVSTLELGDSALYLCASSPFTGVGAEAFFGQGTRLTVV.

This clone was recorded only once. The chain uses TRBV5-1 and TRBJ1-1, with 10 bases identical to TRBD1. Germline-derived CDR1 and CDR2 are SGHRS and YFSETQ. The length of the CDR3 is 14 residues. V trimming: 4 bases; J trimming: 4 bases; junction bases outside the gene matches: 4. This CDR3 reads CASSKGQGGTEAFF. The CDR3 bases are TGCGCCAGCAGCAAAGGACAGGGGGGCACTGAAGCTTTCTTT.

The V and J genes are TRBV7-8 and TRBJ1-2; D is perhaps TRBD1 (6 bases). CDR3 length equals 16 residues. In germline, CDR1 is SGHVS, CDR2 FQNEAQ. V gave up 0 bases and J gave up 8 bases, with 19 bases separating them. CDR3 protein: CASSLALTGSLKGYTF. The CDR3 bases are TGTGCCAGCAGCTTAGCGCTCACAGGGTCCCTTAAGGGCTACACCTTC.

CDR3 loop: CASSPTSGANNEQFF. In DNA, the CDR3 is TGCGCCAGCAGCCCCACTAGCGGGGCAAACAATGAGCAGTTCTTC. The V gene is TRBV4-3, the J gene TRBJ2-1; 10 positions agree with TRBD2. With 4 bases clipped from V and 5 bases from J, the junction kept 5 bases outside the gene matches. The CDR3 totals 15 residues. CDR1 is LGHNA and CDR2 is YSLEER in the germline V gene.

The chain joins TRBV2 to TRBJ2-6; D gene uncertain. V lost 1 base and J lost 2, with 9 bases in between. Germline values: CDR1 SNHLY, CDR2 FYNNEI. This CDR3 contains 16 residues. CDR3 loop: CASSEVGVAGANVLTF. The CDR3 DNA reads as TGTGCCAGCAGTGAAGTCGGAGTCGCTGGGGCCAACGTCCTGACTTTC.

The J gene is TRBJ2-7, the V gene TRBV5-1, with 11 positions matching TRBD1. Looked up from germline, CDR1 is SGHRS and CDR2 is YFSETQ. The CDR3 contains 16 residues. The V gene end was trimmed by 1 base and the J gene end by 2 bases; junction bases not matched to a gene: 5. CDR3 protein: CASSLFPGQGAYEQYF. The CDR3, as DNA: TGCGCCAGCAGCTTGTTTCCGGGACAGGGGGCCTACGAGCAGTACTTC. The whole variable domain, remainder taken from reference TRBV5-1 and TRBJ2-7, is KAGVTQTPRYLIKTRGQQVTLSCSPISGHRSVSWYQQTPGQGLQFLFEYFSETQRNKGNFPGRFSGRQFSNSRSEMNVSTLELGDSALYLCASSLFPGQGAYEQYFGPGTRLTVT.

The chain links TRBV4-2 to TRBJ2-5, with TRBD2 identical over 8 bases. The junction had 2 bases not matched to a gene; V was cut back by 0 bases and J by 5 bases. Germline-derived CDR1 and CDR2 are LGHNA and YNFKEQ. The CDR3 length is 14 residues. The DNA for the CDR3 is TGTGCCAGCAGCCAAGATCGCGGGGGGGAGACCCAGTACTTC. It specifies CASSQDRGGETQYF.

This sequence joins TRBV5-4 and TRBJ2-3, with no clear D. The CDR3 is 15 amino acids. V shed 0 bases and J shed 0 bases, with 8 bases lying between them. Per germline, CDR1 SGHNT and CDR2 YYREEE (reference sequence). DNA of the CDR3: TGTGCCAGCAGCTTGGCGGCGACTAGCACAGATACGCAGTATTTT. This gives the protein CASSLAATSTDTQYF.

The genes are TRBV11-3 and TRBJ2-7; D call uncertain. Trimming shortened V by 5 bases and J by 2 bases, and 4 bases separated the two germline ends. The CDR3 runs to 11 residues. Germline lookup yields CDR1 SGHNT and CDR2 YENEEA. The CDR3, as DNA: TGTGCCAGCAGCCAGGCCTACGAGCAGTACTTC. It is translated as CASSQAYEQYF.

J is TRBJ1-6 and V is TRBV12-3 or TRBV12-4; D gene ambiguous. The CDR3 is 12 residues long. Trimming left V 7 bases short and J 7 bases short, with 8 bases between. CDR3 coding DNA: TGTGCCAGCACCCGAGCCAATTCACCCCTCCACTTT. Its translation: CASTRANSPLHF.

The chain carries TRBV6-4 and TRBJ2-1, with 7 bases that match TRBD2. This CDR3 comprises 15 residues. CDR1 is MRHNA, CDR2 SNTAGT, per germline. V lost 5 bases to trimming and J lost 10 bases; unmatched junction nucleotides: 14. In DNA, the CDR3 is TGTGCCAGCAGTCCAACCGCGGGGGTCTGGGTGGAGCAGTTCTTC. Protein sequence: CASSPTAGVWVEQFF.

The chain uses TRBV5-1 and TRBJ2-2, with D possibly being TRBD1 (6 bases). From germline, CDR1 is SGHRS and CDR2 YFSETQ. V dropped 4 bases and J dropped 2 bases, with 18 bases sitting between them. This CDR3 is built from 17 residues. The CDR3: CASSGGASLLNTGELFF. CDR3 DNA sequence: TGCGCCAGCAGCGGGGGCGCTAGCCTTTTAAACACCGGGGAGCTGTTTTTT.